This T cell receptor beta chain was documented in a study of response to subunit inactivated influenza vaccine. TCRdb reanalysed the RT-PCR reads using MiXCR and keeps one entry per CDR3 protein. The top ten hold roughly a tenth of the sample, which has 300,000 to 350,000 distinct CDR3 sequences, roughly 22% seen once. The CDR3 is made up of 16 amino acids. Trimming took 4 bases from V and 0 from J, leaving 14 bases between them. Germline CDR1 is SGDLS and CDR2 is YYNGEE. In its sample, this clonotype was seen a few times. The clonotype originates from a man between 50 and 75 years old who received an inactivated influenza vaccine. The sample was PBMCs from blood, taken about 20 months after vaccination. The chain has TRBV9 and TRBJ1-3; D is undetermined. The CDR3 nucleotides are TGTGCCAGCAGCTCGAAGACGGGCAGCTCTGGAAACACCATATATTTT. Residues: CASSSKTGSSGNTIYF.